Listed here is a single TCR beta chain. This clonotype was recorded a few times. The specificity of this receptor is unknown. No clone much larger than this one lies a single base away; base qualities are absent. The data are from a study of vaccination and CD4 T cells after COVID-19 (dated by TCRdb to the early 2020s). Some background on the complete study: In the convalescent cohort there were six males and four females, among whom were two Hispanic individuals, seven Caucasians, two Asians and one multiracial person. Each participant got two doses of either the Pfizer-BioNTech BNT162b2 vaccine (n=8) or the Moderna mRNA-1273 vaccine (n=2). Post-COVID blood samples were collected from convalescent patients a median of about 92 days after diagnosis, with a range of about 35 to 180 days. Post-vaccine blood samples were obtained a median of approximately 74 days after the second vaccine dose, with a range of roughly 12 to 250 days. Overlapping spike peptide pools from SARS-CoV-2 and from the common cold coronaviruses HCoV-NL63, HCoV-OC43 and HCoV-229E were used as culture stimuli. Control cultures received a CEFX viral epitope pool as the positive control, an HIV-1 Nef peptide pool as the negative control, or no peptide. The spike-specific CD4+ TCR repertoire was compared before and after mRNA vaccination in approximately 9 COVID-19 convalescent patients and a few infection-naive healthy vaccine recipients. An earlier paper using these donors assessed, at the TCR clonotype level, memory CD4+ T cell crossreactivity between SARS-CoV-2 and common cold coronavirus spike proteins. What the work shows at the level of the full study, not this receptor alone: Of the vaccine-specific clones found in convalescent patients, nearly all (304 of 307) were mono-reactive for SARS-CoV-2 spike instead of being cross-reactive with common cold coronaviruses. Among the post-vaccine SARS-CoV-2-reactive clones in convalescent patients, a median roughly 85% showed up only after vaccination, which suggests vaccine-specific priming. The study included relatively few convalescent patients and did not analyze early timepoints after natural infection. Although the median number of SARS-CoV-2-reactive clonotypes went up from approximately 20 after infection to approximately 40 after vaccination, the increase was not significant.

The label giving this sample's treatment or condition can be read as: approximately 9-day PBMC culture with coronavirus spike peptide pools or control peptides (ViraFEST assay). CD4+ T cells from unexposed donors were collected before the COVID-19 pandemic (2011-2018). To expand antigen-specific T cells with peptide pools and then pick out the expanded clonotypes through TCR sequencing, the study relied on the ViraFEST assay. Each well held fewer than 2.5 million PBMCs cultured with roughly 10 ug/ml peptide pools in IMDM containing roughly 4.7% human AB serum and roughly 10 IU/ml IL-2. Half of the culture medium was replaced with fresh IL-2-containing medium on days 3 and 7. After around 10 days of culture, CD4+ T cells were isolated by negative selection with the EasySep CD4+ T cell isolation kit. As cell number allowed, CD4+ T cells from unexposed donors were tested for reactivity to SARS-CoV-2 S and N and to four common cold coronavirus spike pools. PBMCs were separated from whole blood using Ficoll-Paque Plus gradient centrifugation and then either used fresh or cryopreserved at -140C. Culture conditions were generally each tested in triplicate wells. Leukapheresis product for the unexposed donors was bought commercially.

CDR1 DFQATT and CDR2 SNEGSKA are derived from the germline V gene (reference sequence). The CDR3 runs 13 residues from the cysteine to the phenylalanine. Just the 39-base CDR3 DNA is kept, in frame starting at base 1. Cut back by 4 bases and 2 bases, the V and J ends lie 12 bases apart. Receptors were amplified or captured by PCR. DNA from cultured CD4+ T cells underwent TCR sequencing with the Oncomine TCR Beta short-read assay at the Johns Hopkins FTIC core. The QIAamp micro DNA kit was used to extract genomic DNA from the cultured CD4+ T cells. Oncomine TCR Beta libraries made from cultured CD4+ T cells were pooled using unique dual indexes and sequenced on an Illumina iSeq 100. For the original study's pipeline: Non-productive sequences were removed, and CDR3s that did not start with C, did not end with F or W, or were shorter than 7 amino acids were discarded. The MANAFEST web application identified antigen-specific clonotypes by comparing peptide-stimulated wells against reference wells and other culture wells. An FDR below 0.05, an odds ratio above 5, and a productive frequency above 0.1% in at least two of three replicate wells were required for clones to be considered positive. A clonotype counted as cross-reactive if it showed significant expansion both in the SARS-CoV-2 spike wells and in at least one common cold coronavirus spike condition. Levenshtein distances (stringdist) and unrooted phylogenetic trees (ape) in R version 3.6.1 were used to assess CDR3 homology. TCRdb trimmed the raw reads at Q25, called clones with MiXCR and kept productive beta chains. Every CDR3 protein is listed once, alongside the most common genes and DNA of its rows. None of the V and J calls come from the authors' own analysis; TCRdb made them. Within this sample are some 9,200 distinct CDR3 sequences, with around 41% of them counted one time only. Roughly 12% of the sample goes to the ten largest clones.

The sequenced material came from CD4+ T cells from blood, cultured in vitro. The chain employs TRBV20-1 and TRBJ2-7; TRBD2 is possibly the D segment (6 matching bases). This TCR derives from a human donor in good health. The sequenced DNA: TGCAGTGCTAAGGACTACCAGCCCTACGAGCAGTACTTC. It specifies CSAKDYQPYEQYF.